This T cell receptor (beta chain) comes out of a study of cytomegalovirus exposure and HLA in healthy donors. Regarding the study as a whole: TCR beta V- and J-gene trimming, according to a later analysis, was linked to a missense DCLRE1C variant.

PCR involved 60 Vbeta and 13 Jbeta primers. Using immunoSEQ multiplex PCR, the repertoire was profiled, and TCRdb retains in-frame clones only, with some absent. The data show 200,000 or so clones, about four fifths seen once. In regard to this clone: What it recognizes is unknown.

This CDR3 contains 16 residues. CDR1 and CDR2 from the germline V gene are SGDLS and YYNGEE. V trimming: 0 bases; J trimming: 2 bases; junction bases outside the gene matches: 4. This TCR was recovered from a man under 40 in good health and CMV-seronegative. Sequencing input: PBMCs. The chain couples TRBV9 to TRBJ2-1; the match to TRBD2 covers 8 bases. CDR3 residues: CASSVGPGGPYNEQFF. As DNA, the CDR3 is TGTGCCAGCAGCGTAGGCCCGGGGGGGCCCTACAATGAGCAGTTCTTC.